The clone carrying this T cell receptor beta chain was counted only a few times. What it binds is unknown. The sample belongs to a study of blood T cells in healthy people across ages. V was clipped by 3 bases and J by 7 bases, with 13 bases between them. This CDR3 comprises 14 residues. Germline V gene data show CDR1 as MNHEY and CDR2 as SMNVEV (reference sequence). Sample donors were healthy Caucasian individuals that came from Russia, aged roughly 6 to 100. Broader study findings: TCR beta diversity per million T cells fell roughly linearly with age. Observed TCR beta diversity showed a strong correlation with the percentage of naive T cells as measured by flow cytometry.

Sample-barcoded 5' priming and a J-beta primer mix drove a second PCR of 7 to 11 cycles. Each cDNA molecule was tagged by a template-switch adaptor that had 12 random nucleotides. TCRdb ran MiXCR on the 5' RACE reads and lists one entry per CDR3 protein. Among over 600,000 distinct CDR3 sequences listed, roughly 21% were seen once. This receptor was identified in a man between 65 and 85 years old in good health. The sample consisted of blood. V and J are TRBV27 and TRBJ1-5; D is ambiguous. The CDR3 is CASSFGPPPQPQHF. As DNA, the CDR3 is TGTGCCAGCAGTTTTGGGCCGCCCCCACAGCCCCAGCATTTT.